The rows below give T cell receptor beta chains drawn from one sample of a study of spatial heterogeneity in lung cancer. A single record per CDR3 protein comes from TCRdb applying MiXCR to the 5' RACE reads. The data contain approximately 14,000 distinct CDR3 sequences, approximately 10% of them singletons. This sample comprised PBMCs, obtained at surgery. These receptors all come from a female donor with early-stage non-small cell lung cancer. Each CDR3 is given with its conserved first and last residue. D genes are given only for firm matches. Size is stated for part of the rows, as once, few or many counts, or as a class when the clone is expanded.

CDR3 length: 12; J gene: -; V gene: TRBV20-1; D gene: -; clone size: -; CDR3 protein: CSAKYRAGEQFF
CDR3 length: 15; J gene: TRBJ2-7; V gene: TRBV11-1; D gene: TRBD2; clone size: many; CDR3 protein: CASSFLSGGRDEQYF
CDR3 length: 15; J gene: TRBJ2-3; V gene: TRBV6-6; D gene: -; clone size: many; CDR3 protein: CASSYGGASTDTQYF
CDR3 length: 15; J gene: TRBJ2-2; V gene: TRBV24-1; D gene: -; clone size: many; CDR3 protein: CATSDWVKSTGELFF
CDR3 length: 14; J gene: TRBJ2-3; V gene: TRBV15; D gene: -; clone size: many; CDR3 protein: CATSRPRSTDTQYF
CDR3 length: 14; J gene: TRBJ2-1; V gene: TRBV25-1; D gene: -; clone size: many; CDR3 protein: CASSESHPRVEQFF
CDR3 length: 12; J gene: TRBJ2-3; V gene: TRBV20-1; D gene: -; clone size: few; CDR3 protein: CSARPWTDTQYF
CDR3 length: 17; J gene: TRBJ2-1; V gene: TRBV6-1; D gene: -; clone size: -; CDR3 protein: CASSEALLGVNHNEQFF
CDR3 length: 12; J gene: TRBJ1-1; V gene: TRBV29-1; D gene: -; clone size: many; CDR3 protein: CSGLTVVTEAFF
CDR3 length: 14; J gene: TRBJ1-1; V gene: TRBV12-3/TRBV12-4; D gene: -; clone size: many; CDR3 protein: CASSEPGSNTEAFF
CDR3 length: 14; J gene: TRBJ1-5; V gene: TRBV12-3/TRBV12-4; D gene: -; clone size: many; CDR3 protein: CASSFLGINQPQHF
CDR3 length: 14; J gene: TRBJ2-5; V gene: TRBV11-2; D gene: -; clone size: many; CDR3 protein: CASSRGRLQETQYF
CDR3 length: 14; J gene: TRBJ1-5; V gene: TRBV5-1; D gene: TRBD1; clone size: many; CDR3 protein: CASSSGQTSEPQHF
CDR3 length: 13; J gene: TRBJ2-7; V gene: TRBV30; D gene: TRBD2; clone size: many; CDR3 protein: CAGGRGGPYEQYF
CDR3 length: 12; J gene: TRBJ1-1; V gene: TRBV6-2/TRBV6-3; D gene: -; clone size: few; CDR3 protein: CASSYLNTEAFF
CDR3 length: 13; J gene: TRBJ2-7; V gene: TRBV7-2; D gene: -; clone size: many; CDR3 protein: CASRRLAFYEQYF
CDR3 length: 15; J gene: TRBJ2-3; V gene: TRBV5-1; D gene: -; clone size: medium-sized; CDR3 protein: CASSLRQISTDTQYF
CDR3 length: 16; J gene: TRBJ2-3; V gene: TRBV3-1; D gene: -; clone size: many; CDR3 protein: CASSERYSLPPDTQYF
CDR3 length: 16; J gene: TRBJ2-5; V gene: TRBV11-2; D gene: -; clone size: many; CDR3 protein: CASSLVKGREKETQYF
CDR3 length: 16; J gene: TRBJ1-5; V gene: TRBV6-4; D gene: TRBD1; clone size: many; CDR3 protein: CASSPLRGRSNQPQHF
CDR3 length: 16; J gene: TRBJ1-6; V gene: TRBV12-3/TRBV12-4; D gene: -; clone size: -; CDR3 protein: CASSLADPTYNSPLHF
CDR3 length: 13; J gene: TRBJ1-3; V gene: TRBV30; D gene: -; clone size: many; CDR3 protein: CAWSPRMGNTIYF
CDR3 length: 16; J gene: TRBJ1-1; V gene: TRBV20-1; D gene: TRBD1; clone size: many; CDR3 protein: CSALPGQGSPNTEAFF
CDR3 length: 14; J gene: TRBJ1-3; V gene: TRBV12-3/TRBV12-4; D gene: -; clone size: many; CDR3 protein: CASSSDDPGNTIYF
CDR3 length: 15; J gene: TRBJ2-3; V gene: TRBV3-1; D gene: -; clone size: -; CDR3 protein: CASSQDGLPSDTQYF
CDR3 length: 14; J gene: TRBJ1-2; V gene: TRBV7-9; D gene: -; clone size: -; CDR3 protein: CASSLAGLVYGYTF
CDR3 length: 14; J gene: TRBJ2-1; V gene: TRBV11-2; D gene: -; clone size: -; CDR3 protein: CASSRLGDNNEQFF
CDR3 length: 16; J gene: TRBJ2-5; V gene: TRBV5-1; D gene: -; clone size: many; CDR3 protein: CASSLVSGKPGETQYF
CDR3 length: 16; J gene: TRBJ1-2; V gene: TRBV25-1; D gene: TRBD1; clone size: many; CDR3 protein: CASSESGTGLSYGYTF
CDR3 length: 17; J gene: TRBJ1-2; V gene: TRBV12-3/TRBV12-4; D gene: -; clone size: many; CDR3 protein: CASSPGGGRATNYGYTF
CDR3 length: 15; J gene: TRBJ2-7; V gene: TRBV27; D gene: TRBD2; clone size: many; CDR3 protein: CASSLFAGGNYEQYF
CDR3 length: 17; J gene: TRBJ2-5; V gene: TRBV18; D gene: TRBD2; clone size: many; CDR3 protein: CASSPEILAGARETQYF